The source of this T cell receptor beta chain is a study of metastatic and nonmetastatic thyroid tumors (dated by TCRdb to the early 2020s). The study in broad terms: Repertoires were compared across peripheral blood and tumor or nodule tissue samples from malignant and benign thyroid patients. Summary of the overall study and its limitations: In both blood and tumor samples, TCR beta diversity was reported to be significantly higher in malignant tumors than in benign nodules.

The library was obtained by PCR. The sequencing machine was an Illumina HiSeq 4000. High-throughput sequencing was used to profile the CDR3 region of the TCR beta-chain in every patient. From the authors' description of their analysis: A classifier to discriminate distant-metastatic papillary thyroid cancer patients was built from CDR3 differences across clinicopathological groups. To measure repertoire diversity the researchers used the Shannon index, while the Morisita-Horn index served to gauge how similar the tumor and blood repertoires were. TCRdb handled the public reads itself, with Q25 trimming in fastp and clone calling in MiXCR, and kept productive beta chains. The V and J calls, along with clone size, are taken from TCRdb and not from the paper's own processing. Across this sample there are 43,000 or so clones, with approximately 15% seen only once. Over 20% of the sample is in the top ten clones.

At the junction V is shortened by 5 bases and J by 8 bases, with 24 bases in between. The germline V gene encodes CDR1 KGHDR and CDR2 SFDVKD. The CDR3 numbers 17 residues from cysteine through phenylalanine. The read is trimmed to its CDR3 DNA, 51 bases read in frame from base 1. No treatment had been received by any patient before thyroid surgery. Patient clinical samples collected from 2012 to 2018 were retrospectively analysed using T-cell receptor beta sequencing. A remark on this clone: Its specific antigen is unknown. No qualities accompany the bases; no much larger clone lies one base away.

The sample taken for sequencing was blood. The sequence joins TRBV24-1 to TRBJ2-1; perhaps TRBD1 is the D gene, with 6 bases matching. The origin of this receptor is a female donor with papillary thyroid cancer or a benign thyroid nodule (not recorded which). Some clones in this sample may be carry-over from other donors' samples. The CDR3 protein sequence reads: CATSVTLGGQAGDEQFF. The base sequence is TGTGCCACCAGTGTTACACTTGGCGGGCAGGCAGGGGATGAGCAGTTCTTC.